The source of this TCR beta chain is a study of blood T cell repertoires in COVID-19. Study-wide context: The United States, Italy and Spain were the sources of the acute and convalescent COVID-19 samples.

In the original workflow: Reference gene primer amplification gave nucleated cell count estimates. Assay: immunoSEQ multiplex PCR; the TCRdb copy retains only in-frame clones and omits some. V and J calls and clone size come straight from that table; D and trimming were deduced from the DNA. The sample holds 300,000 to 500,000 clones; approximately 88% are singletons and the top ten take around 0.95%. Trimming left V 6 bases short and J 0 bases short, with 14 bases between. Germline-derived CDR1 and CDR2 are MDHEN and SYDVKM. The CDR3 has 15 residues. Which cohort a participant joined came from the clinical history participants gave.

The origin of this receptor is a woman in her 30s with acute COVID-19. The sample taken for sequencing was PBMCs or T cells enriched from blood (not recorded which). The J gene is TRBJ1-1, the V gene TRBV28, with D perhaps matching TRBD1 (5 bases). The CDR3 DNA follows: TGTGCCAGCAGCCGGGGGTCAGGAATGAACACTGAAGCTTTCTTT. Translation: CASSRGSGMNTEAFF.